Below, 16 T cell receptor beta chains from the same sample are listed, as sequenced in a study of graft-versus-host responses after intestinal transplantation. Measured with immunoSEQ multiplex PCR; TCRdb has only the in-frame clones, and not every one. The table lists fewer than 100,000 clones, 86% of them singletons. The sequencing used PBMCs, collected 255 days after intestinal transplant. The receptors stem from a human patient who received an intestinal transplant, so some T cells may come from the graft donor.

The V and J genes are TRBV4-1 and TRBJ1-1; maybe TRBD1 (6 bases). CDR1 is MGHRA, CDR2 YSYEKL, per germline. There are 14 residues in the CDR3. V lost 5 bases, J lost 12 bases, and 22 bases lay in between. The CDR3 here is CASSGGSGGPRTFF. CDR3 nucleotide sequence: TGCGCCAGCAGCGGAGGGAGCGGGGGGCCAAGAACTTTCTTT.

About this clone: The sample carries other DNA sequences with the same CDR3. This rearrangement joins TRBV6-5 to TRBJ2-5, with TRBD2 identical over 13 bases. The germline CDR1 and CDR2 sequences are MNHEY and SVGAGI. V dropped 4 bases and J dropped 4; count of bases not matched to a gene: 0. The CDR3 has 14 residues. The CDR3 DNA follows: TGTGCCAGCAGTTGGACTAGCGGGAGAGAGACCCAGTACTTC. As protein: CASSWTSGRETQYF.

The chain has TRBV4-1 and TRBJ1-1; the D is unclear. The CDR3 contains 17 residues. The V end was cut by 5 bases, the J end by 1 base, with 20 bases between. The germline V gene encodes CDR1 MGHRA and CDR2 YSYEKL. The chain's CDR3 is CASSYRPDGATNTEAFF. The CDR3 region has the DNA TGCGCCAGCAGCTATCGTCCGGACGGAGCTACGAACACTGAAGCTTTCTTT.

In the case of this clone: Other DNA sequences from this sample encode an identical CDR3 as well. The chain's CDR3 is CSARTGYGYTF. The CDR3 DNA reads as TGCAGTGCAAGGACAGGGTATGGCTACACCTTC. V gene TRBV20-1 combines with J gene TRBJ1-2; 8 positions match TRBD1. The CDR3 length is 11 residues. The germline gives CDR1 DFQATT, CDR2 SNEGSKA (reference sequence). The J segment lost 5 bases and the V segment lost 6 bases, leaving 2 bases of the junction unmatched.

The chain has TRBV4-1 and TRBJ2-1; D is perhaps TRBD1 (6 bases). CDR1 is MGHRA, CDR2 YSYEKL, per germline. This CDR3 spans 16 amino acids. V was pared by 3 bases and J by 5 bases, with 17 bases between. This chain's CDR3 is CASSHPTGIPNNEQFF. DNA of the CDR3: TGCGCCAGCAGCCATCCAACAGGGATTCCGAACAATGAGCAGTTCTTC.

The chain has TRBV2 and TRBJ2-7; TRBD2 aligns across 7 bases. V was clipped by 8 bases and J by 6 bases; unmatched bases: 4. The CDR3 is 11 amino acids. Germline V CDR1 and CDR2: SNHLY, FYNNEI. CDR3 bases: TGTGCCAGCGGACTAGATTCCGAGCAGTACTTC. This sequence encodes CASGLDSEQYF.

This clone was observed a handful of times. The V gene is TRBV2, the J gene TRBJ1-5; D unclear. Germline V lookup: CDR1 SNHLY, CDR2 FYNNEI. This CDR3 has 12 residues. V shed 5 bases and J shed 5 bases, with 7 bases lying between them. CDR3 nucleotide sequence: TGTGCCAGCAGTAAAGACGATCAGCCCCAGCATTTT. This gives the protein CASSKDDQPQHF.

This chain connects TRBV7-8 to TRBJ1-5; no reliable D call. Trimming took 5 bases from V and 2 from J, leaving 13 bases between them. Germline assignment: CDR1 SGHVS and CDR2 FQNEAQ. This CDR3 comprises 15 residues. The CDR3: CASSPAVQRNQPQHF. DNA for the CDR3: TGTGCCAGCAGCCCAGCTGTACAGCGCAATCAGCCCCAGCATTTT.

This chain joins TRBV14 and TRBJ2-2, with D hard to call. The CDR3 sequence is 13 residues long. The germline CDR1 and CDR2 sequences are SGHDN and FVKESK. With 2 bases removed from V and 6 bases from J, the gap between germline ends came to 7 bases. The DNA for the CDR3 is TGTGCCAGCAGCCAATTGGGTTCCGGGGAGCTGTTTTTT. Translation: CASSQLGSGELFF.

The rearrangement uses TRBV5-8 and TRBJ2-7; D not resolved. This CDR3 contains 13 residues. Trimming cost V 0 bases and J 6 bases, with 10 bases left between them. CDR1 and CDR2 from the germline V gene are SGHTS and YDEGEE. For the CDR3, the DNA is TGTGCCAGCAGCTTGGGGCCAGGTCCCGAGCAGTACGTC. Protein sequence: CASSLGPGPEQYV.

In its sample, this clone was seen once. The chain recombines TRBV5-1 with TRBJ2-7; D not resolved. The CDR3 spans 14 residues. The germline CDR1 and CDR2 sequences are SGHRS and YFSETQ. Deletions cut 0 bases from V and 2 bases from J, with 9 bases between. The CDR3 region is CASSLGGGTYEQYV. CDR3 nucleotides: TGCGCCAGCAGCTTGGGCGGCGGCACCTACGAGCAGTACGTC.

V usage is TRBV4-1 and J usage is TRBJ1-3, with D maybe TRBD1 (5 bases). CDR1 is MGHRA and CDR2 is YSYEKL in the germline V gene. The CDR3 runs to 17 residues. The V gene lost 3 bases and the J gene lost 0 bases, with 15 bases spanning the gap. The CDR3 sequence is CASSHPRGRGSGNTIYF. As DNA, the CDR3 is TGCGCCAGCAGCCATCCGAGGGGCCGCGGCTCTGGAAACACCATATATTTT.

This chain connects TRBV5-4 to TRBJ2-5; tentatively, D is TRBD1 (6 bases). Trimming removed 1 base at V and 5 bases at J, with 9 bases between. Germline CDR1 is SGHNT and CDR2 is YYREEE (reference sequence). This CDR3 contains 13 residues. Here the CDR3 DNA reads TGTGCCAGCAGCTTGACAGGGTCGGAGACCCAGTACTTC. Encoded protein: CASSLTGSETQYF.

The chain joins TRBV27 to TRBJ2-5; D is ambiguous. The length of the CDR3 is 13 residues. The germline V gene encodes CDR1 MNHEY and CDR2 SMNVEV (reference sequence). The ends were cut back, 6 bases at V and 7 bases at J, with 15 bases in the middle. The DNA for the CDR3 is TGTGCCAGCAGCTCAGACCCTTTTGGGACCCAGTACTTC. Encoded protein: CASSSDPFGTQYF.

J is TRBJ2-7 and V is TRBV29-1; 7 nucleotides agree with TRBD2. The CDR3 extends over 12 amino acids. J lost 4 bases, V lost 7 bases, and 7 bases had no gene match. The germline V gene has CDR1 SQVTM and CDR2 ANQGSEA. CDR3 coding DNA: TGCAGCGCCGTTACTAGCGTGTACGAGCAGTACTTC. Translation: CSAVTSVYEQYF.

The chain is built from TRBV28 and TRBJ2-1; D gene uncertain. Trimming stripped 6 bases from V and 2 bases from J, with 14 bases between. The length of the CDR3 is 15 residues. Germline CDR1 MDHEN, CDR2 SYDVKM. The CDR3 loop reads CASRVTPTTYNEQFF. The CDR3 bases are TGTGCCAGCAGAGTTACACCGACCACCTACAATGAGCAGTTCTTC.